Listed here are 18 T cell receptor beta chains from one sample, sequenced in a study of blood T cell repertoires in COVID-19. This table comes from immunoSEQ multiplex PCR, and its TCRdb copy is limited to in-frame clones, with some not included. The sample lists about 39,000 clones; just over 85% were seen once. Sample: peripheral blood. These receptors were taken from a man aged 40-49 years with active COVID-19.

J is TRBJ1-2 and V is TRBV5-1, with D possibly matching TRBD1 (6 bases). The CDR3 contains 14 residues. Trimming shortened V by 4 bases and J by 2 bases, and 12 bases separated the two germline ends. Germline V gene lookup returns CDR1 SGHRS and CDR2 YFSETQ. Here the CDR3 DNA reads TGCGCCAGCAGCCCAGGACAGATGAACTATGGCTACACCTTC. Protein sequence: CASSPGQMNYGYTF. Complete variable domain (other parts from reference TRBV5-1 and TRBJ1-2): KAGVTQTPRYLIKTRGQQVTLSCSPISGHRSVSWYQQTPGQGLQFLFEYFSETQRNKGNFPGRFSGRQFSNSRSEMNVSTLELGDSALYLCASSPGQMNYGYTFGSGTRLTVV.

This chain links TRBV28 with TRBJ2-1; D is uncertain. Germline CDR1 MDHEN, CDR2 SYDVKM. V dropped 2 bases and J dropped 8 bases, with 4 bases sitting between them. This CDR3 comprises 11 residues. The CDR3 loop reads CASSLLDEQFF. CDR3 nucleotide sequence: TGTGCCAGCAGTTTACTCGATGAGCAGTTCTTC.

The chain recombines TRBV4-2 with TRBJ2-4, with D perhaps TRBD1 (6 bases). In germline, CDR1 is LGHNA, CDR2 YNFKEQ. V was trimmed by 1 base and J by 1 base, leaving 17 bases between them. The CDR3 runs 18 residues. The CDR3 is CASSQAPGTPRAKNIQYF. The DNA for the CDR3 is TGTGCCAGCAGCCAAGCCCCCGGGACACCTAGGGCCAAAAACATTCAGTACTTC.

This clone has just a few counts. The chain is built from TRBV6-6 and TRBJ2-1, with a weak D call TRBD1 (5 bases). This CDR3 is 14 amino acids long. Per germline, CDR1 MNHNY and CDR2 SVGAGI (reference sequence). V was trimmed by 2 bases and J by 4 bases, leaving 9 bases between them. CDR3 sequence reads: CASSYRTRYNEQFF. Here the CDR3 DNA reads TGTGCCAGCAGTTACAGGACACGATACAATGAGCAGTTCTTC.

This clone has a single count. The chain couples TRBV19 to TRBJ2-1, with D possibly being TRBD2 (7 bases). CDR3 length equals 16 residues. CDR1 is LNHDA and CDR2 is SQIVND in the germline V gene (reference sequence). Trimming pared 4 bases from V and 4 bases from J, leaving 17 bases between. The CDR3 DNA is TGTGCCAGTAGTACCCCCGGGGGCGGGGGATACAATGAGCAGTTCTTC. Its translation is CASSTPGGGGYNEQFF.

V gene TRBV14 combines with J gene TRBJ2-3; D might be TRBD1 (7 bases). Trimming took 0 bases from V and 2 from J, leaving 12 bases between them. CDR3 length: 16 amino acids. The V gene's germline CDR1 is SGHDN and CDR2 FVKESK. The CDR3 DNA sequence: TGTGCCAGCAGCCAAGACCAGGGGGGTTTCACAGATACGCAGTATTTT. Translating it yields CASSQDQGGFTDTQYF.

V gene TRBV18 combines with J gene TRBJ2-1; 10 nucleotides line up with TRBD1. The J segment lost 8 bases and the V segment lost 3 bases, leaving 10 bases of the junction unmatched. Per germline, CDR1 KGHSH and CDR2 LQKENI. This CDR3 spans 16 amino acids. Here the CDR3 DNA reads TGTGCCAGCTCACCCCCGGGACAGGGGTTAGGGTATGAGCAGTTCTTC. This encodes CASSPPGQGLGYEQFF.

The chain links TRBV7-3 to TRBJ2-2; 7 bases fit TRBD1. The CDR3 covers 16 residues. The junction had 14 bases not matched to a gene; V was cut back by 5 bases and J by 8 bases. Germline values: CDR1 SGHTA, CDR2 FQGTGA. CDR3 coding DNA: TGTGCCAGCAGCCGCGTGGCCAACAGGGGTGGAGGGGAGCTGTTTTTT. Protein product: CASSRVANRGGGELFF.

The J gene is TRBJ2-7, the V gene TRBV12-3 or TRBV12-4, with 9 bases matching TRBD1. J lost 1 base, V lost 6 bases, and 1 base had no gene match. CDR3 size: 13 residues. The CDR3 reads CASRDRGSYEQYF. The DNA of the CDR3 is TGTGCCAGCAGGGACAGGGGATCCTACGAGCAGTACTTC.

The chain recombines TRBV3-1 (or the pseudogene TRBV3-2) with TRBJ2-5, with 7 bases that match TRBD2. The CDR3 runs 16 residues. CDR1 is LGHDT and CDR2 is YNNKEL in the germline V gene (reference sequence). The V gene end was trimmed by 4 bases and the J gene end by 4 bases; junction bases not matched to a gene: 12. The DNA of the CDR3 is TGTGCCAGCAGCCGTCCCGTGGCGGGAGATGGAGAGACCCAGTACTTC. Translation gives CASSRPVAGDGETQYF.

The rearrangement joins TRBV7-6 to TRBJ2-5, with 15 bases aligning to TRBD2. The CDR3 loop spans 16 amino acids. After removal of 5 bases from V and 4 bases from J, the junction contained 5 bases not matched to a gene. Germline V gene sequence: CDR1 SGHVS, CDR2 FNYEAQ. CDR3 loop: CASSLWTSGRGETQYF. The DNA of the CDR3 is TGTGCCAGCAGCCTCTGGACTAGCGGGAGGGGAGAGACCCAGTACTTC.

The rearrangement joins TRBV19 to TRBJ2-5; tentative D call: TRBD1 (6 bases). Germline CDR1 LNHDA, CDR2 SQIVND (reference sequence). V lost 3 bases, J lost 0 bases, and 8 bases lay in between. This CDR3 comprises 14 residues. DNA of the CDR3: TGTGCCAGTAGTATGACAGGATACCAAGAGACCCAGTACTTC. Translating it yields CASSMTGYQETQYF.

V usage is TRBV3-1 (or the pseudogene TRBV3-2) and J usage is TRBJ2-6; D gene ambiguous. V was clipped by 1 base and J by 0 bases, with 10 bases between them. This CDR3 is 17 amino acids long. Germline CDR1 is LGHDT and CDR2 is YNNKEL (reference sequence). The CDR3 DNA follows: TGTGCCAGCAGCCAAGGGCAGTATCGCTCTGGGGCCAACGTCCTGACTTTC. The encoded protein is CASSQGQYRSGANVLTF.

The rearrangement uses TRBV9 and TRBJ1-1; D unclear. The CDR3 extends over 14 amino acids. Trimming stripped 0 bases from V and 5 bases from J, with 11 bases between. Germline V gives CDR1 SGDLS, CDR2 YYNGEE. CDR3 nucleotides: TGTGCCAGCAGCGTAGATCCGCGGGGTACTGAAGCTTTCTTT. Encoded protein: CASSVDPRGTEAFF.

The table lists this clone with a count of one. The chain uses TRBV7-6 and TRBJ1-4; D is undetermined. Germline CDR1 reads SGHVS; CDR2 reads FNYEAQ. V gave up 5 bases and J gave up 0 bases, with 7 bases separating them. The CDR3 is 14 amino acids. CDR3 DNA: TGTGCCAGCAGCCTGACAACAACTAATGAAAAACTGTTTTTT. Its translation: CASSLTTTNEKLFF.

This sequence joins TRBV7-9 and TRBJ1-6, with TRBD1 matching 8 bases. The CDR3 loop spans 16 amino acids. The germline gives CDR1 SEHNR, CDR2 FQNEAQ (reference sequence). V was pared by 1 base and J by 5 bases, with 4 bases of the junction left unmatched. The CDR3 sequence is CASSLVVTGDNSPLHF. For the CDR3, the DNA is TGTGCCAGCAGCTTAGTTGTGACAGGGGATAATTCACCCCTCCACTTT.

The CDR3 protein is CASSGILEAFF. For the CDR3, the DNA is TGTGCCAGCAGTGGCATCCTAGAAGCTTTCTTT. The chain links TRBV2 to TRBJ1-1; no definite D call. The V end was cut by 4 bases, the J end by 8 bases, with 8 bases between. Germline V gives CDR1 SNHLY, CDR2 FYNNEI. This CDR3 has 11 amino acids.

In its sample, this clone was seen a few times. The chain carries TRBV10-2 and TRBJ1-1; D gene ambiguous. Trimming left V 6 bases short and J 6 bases short, with 17 bases between. There are 14 residues in the CDR3. Germline CDR1 and CDR2: WSHSY and SAAADI. In DNA form, the CDR3 reads TGCGCCAGCAGGGGTTTCGGGGTATGGGCTGAAGCTTTCTTT. Translated, it gives CASRGFGVWAEAFF.